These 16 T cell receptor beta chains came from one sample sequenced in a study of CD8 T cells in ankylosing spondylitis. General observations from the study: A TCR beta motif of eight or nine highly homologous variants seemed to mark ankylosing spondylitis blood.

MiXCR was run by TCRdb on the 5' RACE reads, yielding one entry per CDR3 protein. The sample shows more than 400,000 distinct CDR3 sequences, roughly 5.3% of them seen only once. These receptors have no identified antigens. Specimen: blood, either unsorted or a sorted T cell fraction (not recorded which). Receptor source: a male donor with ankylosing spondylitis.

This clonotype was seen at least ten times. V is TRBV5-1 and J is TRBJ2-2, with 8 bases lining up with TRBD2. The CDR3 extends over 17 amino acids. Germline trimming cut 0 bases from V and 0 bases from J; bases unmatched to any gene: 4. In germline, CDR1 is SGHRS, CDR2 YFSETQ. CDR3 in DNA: TGCGCCAGCAGCTTGGGACTAGCGATAACGAACACCGGGGAGCTGTTTTTT. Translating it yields CASSLGLAITNTGELFF. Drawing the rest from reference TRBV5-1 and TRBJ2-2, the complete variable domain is KAGVTQTPRYLIKTRGQQVTLSCSPISGHRSVSWYQQTPGQGLQFLFEYFSETQRNKGNFPGRFSGRQFSNSRSEMNVSTLELGDSALYLCASSLGLAITNTGELFFGEGSRLTVL.

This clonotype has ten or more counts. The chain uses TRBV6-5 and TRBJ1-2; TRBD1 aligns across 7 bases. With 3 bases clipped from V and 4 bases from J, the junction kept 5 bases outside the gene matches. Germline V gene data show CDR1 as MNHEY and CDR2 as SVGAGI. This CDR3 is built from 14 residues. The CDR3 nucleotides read TGTGCCAGCAGTTATAAACAGGGGTTCTATGGCTACACCTTC. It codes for CASSYKQGFYGYTF.

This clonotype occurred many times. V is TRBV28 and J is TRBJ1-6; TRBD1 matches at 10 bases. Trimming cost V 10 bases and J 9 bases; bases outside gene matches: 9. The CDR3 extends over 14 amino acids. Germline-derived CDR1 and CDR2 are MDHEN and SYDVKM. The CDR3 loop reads CATKGDRGRSPLHF. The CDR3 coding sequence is TGTGCCACCAAAGGGGACAGGGGTCGTTCACCCCTCCACTTT.

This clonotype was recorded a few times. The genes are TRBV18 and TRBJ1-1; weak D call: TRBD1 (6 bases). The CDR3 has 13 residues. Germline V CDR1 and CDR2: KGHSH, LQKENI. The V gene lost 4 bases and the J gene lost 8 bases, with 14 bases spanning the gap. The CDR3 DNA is TGTGCCAGCTCACAACAGGGATGGGTAGAAGCTTTCTTT. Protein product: CASSQQGWVEAFF.

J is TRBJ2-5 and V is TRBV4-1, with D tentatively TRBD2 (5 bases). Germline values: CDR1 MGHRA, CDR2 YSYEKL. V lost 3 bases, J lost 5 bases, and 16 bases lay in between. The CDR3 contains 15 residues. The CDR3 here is CASSHPGRVGETQYF. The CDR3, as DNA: TGCGCCAGCAGCCATCCCGGGCGGGTTGGGGAGACCCAGTACTTC.

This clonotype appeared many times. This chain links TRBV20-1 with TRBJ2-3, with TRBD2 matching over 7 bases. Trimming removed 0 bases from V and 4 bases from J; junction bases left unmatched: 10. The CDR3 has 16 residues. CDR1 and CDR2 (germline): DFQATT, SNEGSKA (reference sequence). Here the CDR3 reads CSARDPGLLGADTQYF. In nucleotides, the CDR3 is TGCAGTGCTAGAGACCCGGGACTACTAGGGGCAGATACGCAGTATTTT.

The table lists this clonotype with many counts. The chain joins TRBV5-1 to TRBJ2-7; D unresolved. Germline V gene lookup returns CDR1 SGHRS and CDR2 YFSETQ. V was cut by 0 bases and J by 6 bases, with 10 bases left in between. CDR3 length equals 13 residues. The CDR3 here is CASSLVLEGEQYF. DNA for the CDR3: TGCGCCAGCAGCTTGGTATTGGAAGGCGAGCAGTACTTC.

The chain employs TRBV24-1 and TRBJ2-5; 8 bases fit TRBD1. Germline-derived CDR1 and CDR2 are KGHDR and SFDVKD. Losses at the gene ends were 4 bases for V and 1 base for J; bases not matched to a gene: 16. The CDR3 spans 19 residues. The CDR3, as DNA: TGTGCCACCAGTGACTCCCTGGACAGGGCGTACACCTCCCAAGAGACCCAGTACTTC. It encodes CATSDSLDRAYTSQETQYF.

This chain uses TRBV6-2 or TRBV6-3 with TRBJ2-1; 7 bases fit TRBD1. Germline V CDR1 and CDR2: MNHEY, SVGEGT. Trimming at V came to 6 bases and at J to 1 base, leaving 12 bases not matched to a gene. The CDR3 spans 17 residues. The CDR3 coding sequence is TGTGCCAGCAGCCGTTGGACAGGAAAAAATTCCTACAATGAGCAGTTCTTC. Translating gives CASSRWTGKNSYNEQFF.

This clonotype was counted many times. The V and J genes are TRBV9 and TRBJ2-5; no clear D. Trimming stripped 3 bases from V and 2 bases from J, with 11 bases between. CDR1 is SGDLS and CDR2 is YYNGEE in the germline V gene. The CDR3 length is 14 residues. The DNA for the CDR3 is TGTGCCAGCAGCGCTTTTTCGCGTCAAGAGACCCAGTACTTC. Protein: CASSAFSRQETQYF.

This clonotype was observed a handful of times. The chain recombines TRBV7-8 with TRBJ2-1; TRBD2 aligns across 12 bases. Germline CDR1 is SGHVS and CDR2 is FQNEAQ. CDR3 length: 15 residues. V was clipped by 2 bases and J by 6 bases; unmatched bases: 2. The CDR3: CASSLRTSGINEQFF. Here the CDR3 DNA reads TGTGCCAGCAGCTTACGGACTAGCGGGATCAATGAGCAGTTCTTC. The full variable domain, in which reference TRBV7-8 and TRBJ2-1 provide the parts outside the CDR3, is GAGVSQSPRYKVAKRGQDVALRCDPISGHVSLFWYQQALGQGPEFLTYFQNEAQLDKSGLPSDRFFAERPEGSVSTLKIQRTQQEDSAVYLCASSLRTSGINEQFFGPGTRLTVL.

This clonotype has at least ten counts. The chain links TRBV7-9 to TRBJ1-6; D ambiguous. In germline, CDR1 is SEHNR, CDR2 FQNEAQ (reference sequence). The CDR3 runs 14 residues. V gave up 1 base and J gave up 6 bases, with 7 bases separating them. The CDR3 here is CASSLEHRNSPLHF. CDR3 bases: TGTGCCAGCAGCTTAGAGCATCGTAATTCACCCCTCCACTTT.

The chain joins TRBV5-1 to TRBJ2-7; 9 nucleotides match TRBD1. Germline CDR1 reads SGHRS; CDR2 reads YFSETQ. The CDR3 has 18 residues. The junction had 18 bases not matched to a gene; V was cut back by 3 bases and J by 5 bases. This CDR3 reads CASSSHRDRDWMSHEQYF. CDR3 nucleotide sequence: TGCGCCAGCAGCTCCCACCGGGACAGGGATTGGATGAGTCACGAGCAGTACTTC.

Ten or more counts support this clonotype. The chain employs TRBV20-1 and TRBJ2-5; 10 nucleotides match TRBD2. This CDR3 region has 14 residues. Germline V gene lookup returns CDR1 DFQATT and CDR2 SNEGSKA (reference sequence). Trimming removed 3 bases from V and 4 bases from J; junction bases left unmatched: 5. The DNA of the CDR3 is TGCAGTGCTAGTTACAGCGGGGGGGTAGAGACCCAGTACTTC. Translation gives CSASYSGGVETQYF.

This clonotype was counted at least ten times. The CDR3 region is CASSPLGLGSHEQYF. CDR3 DNA sequence: TGTGCCAGCAGCCCCCTAGGACTAGGATCCCACGAGCAGTACTTC. The rearrangement uses TRBV7-2 and TRBJ2-7, with 7 nucleotides matching TRBD2. The germline gives CDR1 SGHTA, CDR2 FQGNSA. The CDR3 consists of 15 residues. V lost 5 bases to trimming and J lost 5 bases; unmatched junction nucleotides: 12. Based on the CDR3 plus reference TRBV7-2 and TRBJ2-7, the full variable domain is GAGVSQSPSNKVTEKGKDVELRCDPISGHTALYWYRQSLGQGLEFLIYFQGNSAPDKSGLPSDRFSAERTGGSVSTLTIQRTQQEDSAVYLCASSPLGLGSHEQYFGPGTRLTVT.

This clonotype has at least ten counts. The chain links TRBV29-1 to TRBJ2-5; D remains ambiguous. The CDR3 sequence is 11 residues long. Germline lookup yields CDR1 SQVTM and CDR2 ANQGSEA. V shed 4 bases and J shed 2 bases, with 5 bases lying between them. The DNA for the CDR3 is TGCAGCGTTGGTCTACAAGAGACCCAGTACTTC. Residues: CSVGLQETQYF. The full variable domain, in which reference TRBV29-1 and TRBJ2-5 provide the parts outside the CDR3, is SAVISQKPSRDICQRGTSLTIQCQVDSQVTMMFWYRQQPGQSLTLIATANQGSEATYESGFVIDKFPISRPNLTFSTLTVSNMSPEDSSIYLCSVGLQETQYFGPGTRLLVL.